This T cell receptor beta chain was found in a study of T cell clusters in autoimmune cytopenias. The germline gives CDR1 LNHDA, CDR2 SQIVND (reference sequence). The length of the CDR3 is 17 residues. Notes on the study in general: TRB repertoire shifts in secondary cytopenia and chronic lymphocytic leukemia mostly reflected lymphoma, not autoimmunity.

TRB was amplified from approximately 230 ng of peripheral blood genomic DNA per sample. Multiplex touch-down PCR amplified TRB using TRB-A and TRB-B pools in one tube. TCRdb reprocessed the multiplex PCR reads, keeping one entry per CDR3 protein, no DNA. The sample has roughly 6,200 distinct CDR3 sequences; the top ten hold about 19%. Considering frequency, this clonotype is medium-sized. Its antigen is undetermined. The chain is built from TRBV19 and TRBJ2-3; the TCRdb D gene call, TRBD1, has no DNA to confirm it. Sequenced input: peripheral blood. The receptor comes from a human donor with an autoimmune cytopenia or autoimmune hepatitis (not recorded which). The CDR3 reads CASSITPGVSYTDTQYF.